What follows describes a single TCR beta chain. Vbeta (60) and Jbeta (13) primers were used in the PCR. As handled by the study authors: Later analysis identified some 88 million unique TCR beta chains, some 10 million shared. Data came from immunoSEQ multiplex PCR; TCRdb stores just in-frame clones and leaves some out. V, J and clone size were drawn from that table, and D and trimming were deduced from the DNA. The sample shows around 130,000 clones, about three quarters of them seen only once. This sample was taken from a study of cytomegalovirus exposure and HLA in healthy donors. Germline V gene lookup returns CDR1 SGHRS and CDR2 YFSETQ. There are 15 residues in the CDR3. J was trimmed by 7 bases and V by 4 bases; bases with no gene match: 6.

This receptor was identified in a woman in her 30s in good health and CMV-seronegative. Sequenced sample: PBMCs. The chain combines TRBV5-1 with TRBJ1-4; 11 bases agree with TRBD1. CDR3 amino acids: CASSVAGTGGEKLFF. The CDR3 nucleotides read TGCGCCAGCAGCGTCGCCGGGACAGGGGGTGAAAAACTGTTTTTT. Looking up the rest from reference TRBV5-1 and TRBJ1-4 gives the full variable domain: KAGVTQTPRYLIKTRGQQVTLSCSPISGHRSVSWYQQTPGQGLQFLFEYFSETQRNKGNFPGRFSGRQFSNSRSEMNVSTLELGDSALYLCASSVAGTGGEKLFFGSGTQLSVL.